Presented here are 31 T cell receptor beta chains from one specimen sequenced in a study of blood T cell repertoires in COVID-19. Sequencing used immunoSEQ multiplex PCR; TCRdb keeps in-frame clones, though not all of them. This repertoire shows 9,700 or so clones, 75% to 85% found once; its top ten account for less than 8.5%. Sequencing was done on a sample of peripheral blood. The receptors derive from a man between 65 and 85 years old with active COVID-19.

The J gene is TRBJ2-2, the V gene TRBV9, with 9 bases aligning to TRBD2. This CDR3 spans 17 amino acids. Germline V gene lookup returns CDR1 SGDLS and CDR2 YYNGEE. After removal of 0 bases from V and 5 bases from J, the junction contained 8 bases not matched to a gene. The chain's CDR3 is CASSVGGLARGTGELFF. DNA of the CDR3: TGTGCCAGCAGCGTAGGGGGACTAGCTAGGGGTACCGGGGAGCTGTTTTTT. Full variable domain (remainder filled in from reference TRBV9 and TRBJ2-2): DSGVTQTPKHLITATGQRVTLRCSPRSGDLSVYWYQQSLDQGLQFLIQYYNGEERAKGNILERFSAQQFPDLHSELNLSSLELGDSALYFCASSVGGLARGTGELFFGEGSRLTVL.

The CDR3 is CASSLGFREATKNIQYF. In nucleotides, the CDR3 is TGCGCCAGCAGCTTGGGCTTCAGGGAGGCGACCAAAAACATTCAGTACTTC. The genes are TRBV5-1 and TRBJ2-4; D possibly corresponds to TRBD2 (6 bases). This CDR3 region has 17 residues. CDR1 is SGHRS and CDR2 is YFSETQ in the germline V gene. V was trimmed by 0 bases and J by 2 bases, leaving 15 bases between them.

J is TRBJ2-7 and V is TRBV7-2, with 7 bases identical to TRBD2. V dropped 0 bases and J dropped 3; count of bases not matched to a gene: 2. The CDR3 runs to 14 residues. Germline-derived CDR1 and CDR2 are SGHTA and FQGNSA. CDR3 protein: CASSLAGTNYEQYF. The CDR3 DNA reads TGTGCCAGCAGCTTAGCCGGGACTAACTACGAGCAGTACTTC.

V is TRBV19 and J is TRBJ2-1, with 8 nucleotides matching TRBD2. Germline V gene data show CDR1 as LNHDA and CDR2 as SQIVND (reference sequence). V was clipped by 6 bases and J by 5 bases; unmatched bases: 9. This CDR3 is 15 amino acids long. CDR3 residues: CASRPSGGHNNEQFF. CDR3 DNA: TGTGCCAGTAGGCCAAGCGGGGGTCACAACAATGAGCAGTTCTTC.

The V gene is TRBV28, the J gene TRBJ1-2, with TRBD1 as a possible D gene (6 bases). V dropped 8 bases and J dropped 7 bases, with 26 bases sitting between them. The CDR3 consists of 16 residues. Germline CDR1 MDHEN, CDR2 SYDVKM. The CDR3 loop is CASFSLVGADRGGYTF. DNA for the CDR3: TGTGCCAGCTTCAGTTTGGTGGGGGCAGATAGGGGTGGCTACACCTTC.

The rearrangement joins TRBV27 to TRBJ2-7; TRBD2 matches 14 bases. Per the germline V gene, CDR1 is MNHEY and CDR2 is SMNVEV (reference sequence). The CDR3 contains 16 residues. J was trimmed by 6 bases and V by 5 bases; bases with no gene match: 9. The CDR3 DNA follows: TGTGCCAGCAGTATGACGGGGACTAGCGGGAGTGGCGAGCAGTACTTC. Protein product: CASSMTGTSGSGEQYF.

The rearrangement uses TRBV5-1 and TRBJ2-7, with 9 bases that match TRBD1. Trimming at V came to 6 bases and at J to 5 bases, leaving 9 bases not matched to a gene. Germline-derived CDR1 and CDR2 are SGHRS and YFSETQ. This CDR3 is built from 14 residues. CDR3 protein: CASTEGTGRNEQYF. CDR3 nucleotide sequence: TGCGCCAGCACAGAGGGGACAGGGAGGAACGAGCAGTACTTC.

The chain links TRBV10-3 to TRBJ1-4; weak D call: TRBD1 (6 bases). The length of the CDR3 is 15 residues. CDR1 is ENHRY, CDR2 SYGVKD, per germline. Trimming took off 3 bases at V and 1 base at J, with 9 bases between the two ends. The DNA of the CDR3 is TGTGCCATCAGTGACGGGGGGCAAACTAATGAAAAACTGTTTTTT. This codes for CAISDGGQTNEKLFF.

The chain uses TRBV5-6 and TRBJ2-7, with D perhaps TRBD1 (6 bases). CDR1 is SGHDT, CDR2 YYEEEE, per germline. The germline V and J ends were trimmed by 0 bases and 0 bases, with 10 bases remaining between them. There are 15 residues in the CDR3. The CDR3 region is CASSLVGDNSYEQYF. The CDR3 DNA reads TGTGCCAGCAGCTTGGTCGGGGACAACTCCTACGAGCAGTACTTC. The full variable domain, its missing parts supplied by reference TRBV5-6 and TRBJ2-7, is DAGVTQSPTHLIKTRGQQVTLRCSPKSGHDTVSWYQQALGQGPQFIFQYYEEEERQRGNFPDRFSGHQFPNYSSELNVNALLLGDSALYLCASSLVGDNSYEQYFGPGTRLTVT.

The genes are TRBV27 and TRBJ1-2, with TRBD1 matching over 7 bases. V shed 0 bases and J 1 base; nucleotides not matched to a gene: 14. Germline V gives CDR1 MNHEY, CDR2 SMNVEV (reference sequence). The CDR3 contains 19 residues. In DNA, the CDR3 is TGTGCCAGCAGTTTATCGAGGGCCCGGAGGGGGCGGGATAACTATGGCTACACCTTC. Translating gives CASSLSRARRGRDNYGYTF.

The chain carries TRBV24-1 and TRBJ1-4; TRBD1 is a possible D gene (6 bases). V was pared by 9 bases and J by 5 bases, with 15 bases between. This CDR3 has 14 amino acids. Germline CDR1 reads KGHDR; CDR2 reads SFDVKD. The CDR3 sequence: CATQSGVGNEKLFF. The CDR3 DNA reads TGTGCCACCCAATCAGGGGTAGGAAATGAAAAACTGTTTTTT.

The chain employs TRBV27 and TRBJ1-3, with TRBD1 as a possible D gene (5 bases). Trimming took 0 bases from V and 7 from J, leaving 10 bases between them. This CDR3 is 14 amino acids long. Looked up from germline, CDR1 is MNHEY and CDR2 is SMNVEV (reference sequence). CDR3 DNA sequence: TGTGCCAGCAGTTTATCTCGGGGGAAGAACACCATATATTTT. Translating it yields CASSLSRGKNTIYF.

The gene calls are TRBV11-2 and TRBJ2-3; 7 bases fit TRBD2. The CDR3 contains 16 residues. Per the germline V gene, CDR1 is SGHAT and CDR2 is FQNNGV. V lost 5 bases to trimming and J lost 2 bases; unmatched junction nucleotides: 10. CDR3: CASSGRTRPVTDTQYF. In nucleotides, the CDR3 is TGTGCCAGCAGCGGACGGACTAGGCCTGTCACAGATACGCAGTATTTT.

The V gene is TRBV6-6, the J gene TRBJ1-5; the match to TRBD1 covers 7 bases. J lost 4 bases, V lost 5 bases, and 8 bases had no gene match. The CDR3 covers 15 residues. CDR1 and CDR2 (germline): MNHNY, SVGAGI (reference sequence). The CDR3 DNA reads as TGTGCCAGCAGTGCAGGGGGGCTTCGAAATCAGCCCCAGCATTTT. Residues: CASSAGGLRNQPQHF.

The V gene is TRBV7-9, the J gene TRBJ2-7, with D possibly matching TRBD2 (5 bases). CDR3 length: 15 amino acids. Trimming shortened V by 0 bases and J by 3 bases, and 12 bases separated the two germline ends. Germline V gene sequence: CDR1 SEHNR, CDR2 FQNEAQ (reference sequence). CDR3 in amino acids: CASSLASGSIYEQYF. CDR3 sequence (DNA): TGTGCCAGCAGCTTAGCTTCTGGGAGCATCTACGAGCAGTACTTC.

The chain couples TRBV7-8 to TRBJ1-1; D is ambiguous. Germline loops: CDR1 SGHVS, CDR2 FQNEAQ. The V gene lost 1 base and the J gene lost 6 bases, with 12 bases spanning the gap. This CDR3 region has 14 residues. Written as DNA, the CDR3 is TGTGCCAGCAGCTTAGAGCGGGGAGTACCTGAAGCTTTCTTT. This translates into CASSLERGVPEAFF.

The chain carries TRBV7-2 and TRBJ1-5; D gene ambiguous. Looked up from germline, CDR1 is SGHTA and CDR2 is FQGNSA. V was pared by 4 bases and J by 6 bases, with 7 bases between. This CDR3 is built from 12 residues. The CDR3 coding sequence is TGTGCCAGCAGCTCTAATAGTCAGCCCCAGCATTTT. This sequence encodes CASSSNSQPQHF.

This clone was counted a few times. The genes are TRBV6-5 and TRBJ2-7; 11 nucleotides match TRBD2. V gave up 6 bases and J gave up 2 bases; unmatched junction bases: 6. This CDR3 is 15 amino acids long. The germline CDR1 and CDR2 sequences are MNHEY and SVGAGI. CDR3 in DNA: TGTGCCAGCAGCCTTGGACTAGCGGGCGCCTACGAGCAGTACTTC. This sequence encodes CASSLGLAGAYEQYF.

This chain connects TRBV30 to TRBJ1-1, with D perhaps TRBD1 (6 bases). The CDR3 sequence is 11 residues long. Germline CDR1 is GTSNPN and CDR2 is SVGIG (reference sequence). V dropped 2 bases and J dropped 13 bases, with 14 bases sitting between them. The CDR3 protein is CAWSIGQRDFF. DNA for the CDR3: TGTGCCTGGAGTATCGGACAGAGAGATTTCTTT.

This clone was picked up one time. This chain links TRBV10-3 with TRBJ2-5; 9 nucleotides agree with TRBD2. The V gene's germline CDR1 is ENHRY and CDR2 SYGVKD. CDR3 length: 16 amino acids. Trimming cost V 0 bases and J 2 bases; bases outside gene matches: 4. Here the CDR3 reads CAISESSGSGQETQYF. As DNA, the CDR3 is TGTGCCATCAGTGAGTCTAGCGGGAGTGGGCAAGAGACCCAGTACTTC.

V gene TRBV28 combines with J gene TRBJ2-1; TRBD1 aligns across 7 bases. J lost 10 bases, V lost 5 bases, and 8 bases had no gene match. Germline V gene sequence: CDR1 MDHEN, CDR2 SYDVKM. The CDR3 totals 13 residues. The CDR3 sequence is CASSLDRVSEQFF. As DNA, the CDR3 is TGTGCCAGCAGTCTCGACAGGGTCTCCGAGCAGTTCTTC.

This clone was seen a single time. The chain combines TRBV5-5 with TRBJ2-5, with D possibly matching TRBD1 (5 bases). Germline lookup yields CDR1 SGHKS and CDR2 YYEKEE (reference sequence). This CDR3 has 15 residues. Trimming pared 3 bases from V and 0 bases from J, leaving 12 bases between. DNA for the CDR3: TGTGCCAGCAGCTCCGCCCCAGGGTACCAAGAGACCCAGTACTTC. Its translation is CASSSAPGYQETQYF. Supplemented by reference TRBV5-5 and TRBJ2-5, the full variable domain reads DAGVTQSPTHLIKTRGQQVTLRCSPISGHKSVSWYQQVLGQGPQFIFQYYEKEERGRGNFPDRFSARQFPNYSSELNVNALLLGDSALYLCASSSAPGYQETQYFGPGTRLLVL.

CDR3 bases: TGTGCCAGCAGCCTCCAGGGGGTTGCCAACGTCCTGACTTTC. Protein product: CASSLQGVANVLTF. The chain employs TRBV5-6 and TRBJ2-6; TRBD1 matches 7 bases. This CDR3 spans 14 amino acids. Germline CDR1 is SGHDT and CDR2 is YYEEEE. After removal of 4 bases from V and 7 bases from J, the junction contained 5 bases not matched to a gene.

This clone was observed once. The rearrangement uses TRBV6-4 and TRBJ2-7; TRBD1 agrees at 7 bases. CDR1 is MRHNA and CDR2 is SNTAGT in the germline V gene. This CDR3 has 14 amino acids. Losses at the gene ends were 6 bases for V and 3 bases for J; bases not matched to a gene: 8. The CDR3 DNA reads TGTGCCAGCAGGGCGGACAGGAGTATCTACGAGCAGTACTTC. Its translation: CASRADRSIYEQYF.

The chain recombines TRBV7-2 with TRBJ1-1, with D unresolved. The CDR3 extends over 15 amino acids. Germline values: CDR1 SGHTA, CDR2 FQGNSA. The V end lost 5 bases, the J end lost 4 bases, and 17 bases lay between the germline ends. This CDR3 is CASSPMRGIGTEAFF. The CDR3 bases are TGTGCCAGCAGCCCCATGAGAGGGATCGGCACTGAAGCTTTCTTT.

The CDR3 protein is CASKSDRGASEQYF. The CDR3 nucleotides are TGCGCCAGCAAAAGCGACAGGGGAGCTTCCGAGCAGTACTTC. This chain joins TRBV5-1 and TRBJ2-7, with TRBD1 matching 8 bases. Unmatched junction bases numbered 11, after V lost 6 bases and J lost 6 bases. The CDR3 extends over 14 amino acids. Per the germline V gene, CDR1 is SGHRS and CDR2 is YFSETQ.

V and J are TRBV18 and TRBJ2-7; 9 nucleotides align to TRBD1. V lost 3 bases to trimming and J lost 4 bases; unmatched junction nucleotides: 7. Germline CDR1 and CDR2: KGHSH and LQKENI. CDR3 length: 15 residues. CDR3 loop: CASSPRQGGTYEQYF. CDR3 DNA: TGTGCCAGCTCACCGAGACAGGGGGGAACGTACGAGCAGTACTTC.

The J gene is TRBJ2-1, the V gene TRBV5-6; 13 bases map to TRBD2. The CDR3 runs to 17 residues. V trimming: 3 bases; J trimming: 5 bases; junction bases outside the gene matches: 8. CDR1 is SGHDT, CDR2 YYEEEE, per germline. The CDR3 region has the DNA TGTGCCAGCAGCTCCCTAGGACTAGCGGGAGTCAACAATGAGCAGTTCTTC. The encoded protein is CASSSLGLAGVNNEQFF.

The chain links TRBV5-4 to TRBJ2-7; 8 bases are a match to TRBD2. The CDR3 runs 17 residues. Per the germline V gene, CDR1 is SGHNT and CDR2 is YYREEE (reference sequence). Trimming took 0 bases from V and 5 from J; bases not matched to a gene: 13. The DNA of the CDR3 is TGTGCCAGCAGCTTGGAGGCGATCGGACTAGCTACAGACGAGCAGTACTTC. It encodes CASSLEAIGLATDEQYF.

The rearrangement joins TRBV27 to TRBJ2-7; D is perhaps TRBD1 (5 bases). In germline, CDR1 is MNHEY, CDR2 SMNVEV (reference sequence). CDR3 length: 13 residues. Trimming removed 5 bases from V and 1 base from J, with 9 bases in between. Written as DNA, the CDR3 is TGTGCCAGCAGTCACCAGGGTTCCTACGAGCAGTACTTC. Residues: CASSHQGSYEQYF.

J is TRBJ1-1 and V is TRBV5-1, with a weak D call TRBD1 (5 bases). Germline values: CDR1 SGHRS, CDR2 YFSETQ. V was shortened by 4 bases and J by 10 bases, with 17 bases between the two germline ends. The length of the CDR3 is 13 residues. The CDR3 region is CASSTGPERGAFF. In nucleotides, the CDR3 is TGCGCCAGCAGCACAGGCCCCGAACGAGGAGCTTTCTTT.